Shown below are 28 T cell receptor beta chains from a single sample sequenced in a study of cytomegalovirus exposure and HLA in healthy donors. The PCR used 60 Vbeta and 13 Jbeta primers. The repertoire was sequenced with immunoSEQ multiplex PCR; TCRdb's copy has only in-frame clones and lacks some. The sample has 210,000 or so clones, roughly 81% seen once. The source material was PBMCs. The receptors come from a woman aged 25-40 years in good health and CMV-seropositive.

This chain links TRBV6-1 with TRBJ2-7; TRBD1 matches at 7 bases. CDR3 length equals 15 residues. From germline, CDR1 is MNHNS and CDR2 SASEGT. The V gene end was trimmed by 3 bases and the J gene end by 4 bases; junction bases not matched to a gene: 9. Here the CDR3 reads CASSDRQGVTYEQYF. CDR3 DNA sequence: TGTGCCAGCAGTGACAGGCAGGGGGTCACTTACGAGCAGTACTTC.

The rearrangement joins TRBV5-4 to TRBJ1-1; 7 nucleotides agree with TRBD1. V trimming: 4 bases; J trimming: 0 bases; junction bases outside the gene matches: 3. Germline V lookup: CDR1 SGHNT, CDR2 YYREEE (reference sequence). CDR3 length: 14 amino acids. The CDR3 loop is CASSRQGMNTEAFF. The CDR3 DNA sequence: TGTGCCAGCAGCCGACAGGGTATGAACACTGAAGCTTTCTTT.

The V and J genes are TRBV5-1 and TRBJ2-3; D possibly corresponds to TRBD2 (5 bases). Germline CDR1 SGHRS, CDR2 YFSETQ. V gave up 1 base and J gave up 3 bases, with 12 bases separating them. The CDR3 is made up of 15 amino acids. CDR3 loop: CASSLISPGTDTQYF. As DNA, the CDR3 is TGCGCCAGCAGCTTGATATCCCCGGGGACAGATACGCAGTATTTT.

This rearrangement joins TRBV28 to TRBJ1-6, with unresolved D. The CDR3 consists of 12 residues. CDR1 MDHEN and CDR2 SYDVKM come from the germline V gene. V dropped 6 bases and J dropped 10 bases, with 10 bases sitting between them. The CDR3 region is CASSSTKSPLHF. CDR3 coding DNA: TGTGCCAGCAGCTCGACAAAATCACCCCTCCACTTT. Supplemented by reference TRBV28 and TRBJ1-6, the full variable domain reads DVKVTQSSRYLVKRTGEKVFLECVQDMDHENMFWYRQDPGLGLRLIYFSYDVKMKEKGDIPEGYSVSREKKERFSLILESASTNQTSMYLCASSSTKSPLHFGNGTRLTVT.

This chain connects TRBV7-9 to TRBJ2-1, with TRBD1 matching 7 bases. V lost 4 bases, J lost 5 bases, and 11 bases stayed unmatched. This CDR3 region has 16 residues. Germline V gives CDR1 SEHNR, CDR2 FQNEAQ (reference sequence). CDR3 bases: TGTGCCAGCAGCTGGAGACAGGGCCCGGCCCACAATGAGCAGTTCTTC. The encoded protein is CASSWRQGPAHNEQFF.

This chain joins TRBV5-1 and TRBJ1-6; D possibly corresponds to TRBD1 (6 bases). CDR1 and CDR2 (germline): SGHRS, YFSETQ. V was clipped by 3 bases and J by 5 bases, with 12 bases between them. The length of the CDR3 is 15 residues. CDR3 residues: CASSSNRADNSPLHF. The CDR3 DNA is TGCGCCAGCAGCTCCAACAGGGCAGATAATTCACCCCTCCACTTT.

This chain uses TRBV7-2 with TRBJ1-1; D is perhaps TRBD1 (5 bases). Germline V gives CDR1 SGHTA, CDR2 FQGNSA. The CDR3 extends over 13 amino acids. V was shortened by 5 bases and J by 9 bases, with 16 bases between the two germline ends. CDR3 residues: CASSRGGWDQAFF. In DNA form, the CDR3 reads TGTGCCAGCAGCCGGGGAGGATGGGACCAAGCTTTCTTT.

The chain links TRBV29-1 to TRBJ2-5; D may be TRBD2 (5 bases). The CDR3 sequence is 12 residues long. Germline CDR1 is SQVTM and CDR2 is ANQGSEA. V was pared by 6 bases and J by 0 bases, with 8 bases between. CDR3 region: CSVVDYQETQYF. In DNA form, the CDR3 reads TGCAGCGTAGTGGACTACCAAGAGACCCAGTACTTC.

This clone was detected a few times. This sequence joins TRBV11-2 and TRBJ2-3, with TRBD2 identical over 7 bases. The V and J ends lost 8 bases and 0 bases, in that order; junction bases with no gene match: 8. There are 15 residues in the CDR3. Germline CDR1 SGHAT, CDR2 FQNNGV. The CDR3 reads CASRPLARSTDTQYF. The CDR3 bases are TGTGCCAGCCGCCCACTAGCGCGTAGCACAGATACGCAGTATTTT.

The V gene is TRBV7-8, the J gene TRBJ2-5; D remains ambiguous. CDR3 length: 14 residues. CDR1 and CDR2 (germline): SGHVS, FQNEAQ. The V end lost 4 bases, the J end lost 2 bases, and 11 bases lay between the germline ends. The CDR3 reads CASSYSQKQETQYF. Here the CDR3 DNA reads TGTGCCAGCAGCTATTCACAGAAACAAGAGACCCAGTACTTC.

CDR3 amino acids: CASTSVHSGNTIYF. CDR3 nucleotide sequence: TGTGCCAGCACTTCCGTACACTCTGGAAACACCATATATTTT. The chain uses TRBV6-5 and TRBJ1-3; no definite D call. V dropped 7 bases and J dropped 0 bases, with 10 bases sitting between them. Germline CDR1 reads MNHEY; CDR2 reads SVGAGI. The length of the CDR3 is 14 residues.

This CDR3 reads CASRISGGAETQYF. The CDR3 bases are TGTGCCAGCAGAATTAGCGGGGGGGCGGAGACCCAGTACTTC. The chain carries TRBV7-2 and TRBJ2-5, with 11 bases aligning to TRBD2. CDR3 length: 14 amino acids. With 6 bases clipped from V and 5 bases from J, the junction kept 5 bases outside the gene matches. Germline loops: CDR1 SGHTA, CDR2 FQGNSA.

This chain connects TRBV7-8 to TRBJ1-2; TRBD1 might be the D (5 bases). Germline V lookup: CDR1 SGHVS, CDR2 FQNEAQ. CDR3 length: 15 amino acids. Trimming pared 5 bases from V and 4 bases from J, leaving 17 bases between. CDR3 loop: CASSLSSQGPYGYTF. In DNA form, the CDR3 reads TGTGCCAGCAGCCTTAGCTCGCAGGGCCCCTATGGCTACACCTTC.

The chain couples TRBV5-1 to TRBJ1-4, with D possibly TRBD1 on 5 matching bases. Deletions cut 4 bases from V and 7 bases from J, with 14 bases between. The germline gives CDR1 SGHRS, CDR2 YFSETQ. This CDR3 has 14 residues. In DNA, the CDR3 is TGCGCCAGCAGCGGGGGGTCCGAGGGTGAAAAACTGTTTTTT. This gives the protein CASSGGSEGEKLFF.

The chain's CDR3 is CASSATGTGEETQYF. CDR3 DNA: TGCGCCAGCAGCGCCACCGGGACAGGGGAAGAGACCCAGTACTTC. J is TRBJ2-5 and V is TRBV5-1, with 10 bases identical to TRBD1. The CDR3 length is 15 residues. The germline V gene encodes CDR1 SGHRS and CDR2 YFSETQ. The V and J ends lost 4 bases and 3 bases, in that order; junction bases with no gene match: 6.

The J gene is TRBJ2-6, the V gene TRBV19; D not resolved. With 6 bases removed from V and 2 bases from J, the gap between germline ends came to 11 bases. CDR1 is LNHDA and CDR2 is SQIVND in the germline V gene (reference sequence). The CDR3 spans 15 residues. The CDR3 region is CASRPRIAGANVLTF. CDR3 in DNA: TGTGCCAGTAGACCTAGGATTGCTGGGGCCAACGTCCTGACTTTC.

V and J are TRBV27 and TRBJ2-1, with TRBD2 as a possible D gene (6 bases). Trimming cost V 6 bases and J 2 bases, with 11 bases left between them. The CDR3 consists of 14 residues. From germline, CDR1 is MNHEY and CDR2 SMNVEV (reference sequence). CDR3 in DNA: TGTGCCAGCAGGCGAGGAGGGGCCTACAATGAGCAGTTCTTC. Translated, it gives CASRRGGAYNEQFF.

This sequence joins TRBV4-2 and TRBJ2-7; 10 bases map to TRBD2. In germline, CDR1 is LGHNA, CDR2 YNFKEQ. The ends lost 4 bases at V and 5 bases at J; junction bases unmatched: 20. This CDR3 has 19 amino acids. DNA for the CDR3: TGTGCCAGCAGCCGCCTCACAGGGACTAGCGTCACGTCTGGAAACGAGCAGTACTTC. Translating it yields CASSRLTGTSVTSGNEQYF.

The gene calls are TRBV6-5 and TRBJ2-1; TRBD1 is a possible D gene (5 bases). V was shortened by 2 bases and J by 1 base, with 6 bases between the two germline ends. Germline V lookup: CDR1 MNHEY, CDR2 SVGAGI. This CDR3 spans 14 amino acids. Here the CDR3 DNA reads TGTGCCAGCAGTTACAGGGGATCCTACAATGAGCAGTTCTTC. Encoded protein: CASSYRGSYNEQFF.

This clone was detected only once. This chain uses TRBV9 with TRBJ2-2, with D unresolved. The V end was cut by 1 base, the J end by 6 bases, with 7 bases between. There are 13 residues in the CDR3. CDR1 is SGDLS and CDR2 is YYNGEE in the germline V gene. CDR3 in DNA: TGTGCCAGCAGCGTACTCCGAGCCGGGGAGCTGTTTTTT. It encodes CASSVLRAGELFF.

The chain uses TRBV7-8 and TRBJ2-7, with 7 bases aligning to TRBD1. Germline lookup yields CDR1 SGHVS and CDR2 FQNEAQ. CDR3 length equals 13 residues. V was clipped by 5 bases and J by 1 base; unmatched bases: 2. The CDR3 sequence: CASSAGGSYEQYF. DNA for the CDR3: TGTGCCAGCAGCGCAGGGGGTTCCTACGAGCAGTACTTC.

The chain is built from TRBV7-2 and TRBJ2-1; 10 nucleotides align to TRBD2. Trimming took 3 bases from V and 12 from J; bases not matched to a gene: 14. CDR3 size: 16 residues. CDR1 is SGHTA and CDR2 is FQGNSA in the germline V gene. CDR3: CASSLASGSKVLRQFF. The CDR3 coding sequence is TGTGCCAGCAGCTTGGCTAGCGGGAGTAAGGTTTTAAGGCAGTTCTTC.

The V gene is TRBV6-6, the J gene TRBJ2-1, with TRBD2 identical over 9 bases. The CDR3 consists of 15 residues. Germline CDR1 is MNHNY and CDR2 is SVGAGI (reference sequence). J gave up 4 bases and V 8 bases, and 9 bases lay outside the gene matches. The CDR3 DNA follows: TGTGCCAGCCGCCCCGGGCTAGCGGGGTACAATGAGCAGTTCTTC. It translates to CASRPGLAGYNEQFF.

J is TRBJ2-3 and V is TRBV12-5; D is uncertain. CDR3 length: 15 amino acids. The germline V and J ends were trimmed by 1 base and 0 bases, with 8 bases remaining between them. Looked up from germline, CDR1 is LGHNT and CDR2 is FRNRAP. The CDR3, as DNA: TGTGCTAGTGGTTTGGGCGTTCTTAGCACAGATACGCAGTATTTT. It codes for CASGLGVLSTDTQYF.

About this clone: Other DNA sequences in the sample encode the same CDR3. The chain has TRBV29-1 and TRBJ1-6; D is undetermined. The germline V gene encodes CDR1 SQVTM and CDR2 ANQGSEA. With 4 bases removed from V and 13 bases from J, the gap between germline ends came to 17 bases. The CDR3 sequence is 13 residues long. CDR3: CSVARERGSPLHF. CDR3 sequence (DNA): TGCAGCGTTGCTAGGGAGAGAGGTTCGCCCCTCCACTTT.

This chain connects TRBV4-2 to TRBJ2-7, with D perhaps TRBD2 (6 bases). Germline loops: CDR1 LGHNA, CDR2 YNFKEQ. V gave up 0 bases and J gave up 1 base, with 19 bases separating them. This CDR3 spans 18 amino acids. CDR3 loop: CASSQDALASGPSYEQYF. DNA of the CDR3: TGTGCCAGCAGCCAAGACGCGCTAGCGAGTGGCCCGTCCTACGAGCAGTACTTC.

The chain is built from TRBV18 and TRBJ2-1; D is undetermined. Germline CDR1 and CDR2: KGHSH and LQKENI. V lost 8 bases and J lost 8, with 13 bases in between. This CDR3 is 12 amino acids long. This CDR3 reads CASTRGIDEQFF. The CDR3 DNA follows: TGTGCCAGCACCAGAGGAATCGATGAGCAGTTCTTC. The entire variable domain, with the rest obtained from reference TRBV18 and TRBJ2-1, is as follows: NAGVMQNPRHLVRRRGQEARLRCSPMKGHSHVYWYRQLPEEGLKFMVYLQKENIIDESGMPKERFSAEFPKEGPSILRIQQVVRGDSAAYFCASTRGIDEQFFGPGTRLTVL.

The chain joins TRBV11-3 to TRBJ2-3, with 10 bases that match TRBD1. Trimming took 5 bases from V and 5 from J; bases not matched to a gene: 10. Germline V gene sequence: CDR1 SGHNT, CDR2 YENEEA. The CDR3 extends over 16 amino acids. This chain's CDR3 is CASSQTGQGGLDTQYF. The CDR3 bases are TGTGCCAGCAGCCAGACCGGACAGGGGGGTCTAGATACGCAGTATTTT.